The present T cell receptor beta chain was sequenced within a study of T cell responses to AZD1222 COVID-19 vaccine. Comment on this clone: Its specificity is not known.

The germline V gene has CDR1 SGHRS and CDR2 YFSETQ. CDR3 size: 16 residues. V lost 6 bases and J 2 bases, leaving 20 bases between the germline ends. Clones were sequenced by immunoSEQ multiplex PCR, and TCRdb holds only the in-frame ones, with some missing. The repertoire holds approximately 140,000 clones, with 93% as singletons. Whole-study findings and limits: Unmutated variant regions are reportedly the target of nearly half of TCRs that are spike-specific. A mostly white British donor set with more females was recruited, and clonal diversity was possibly underestimated.

The chain couples TRBV5-1 to TRBJ1-2, with D hard to call. The sequence derives from an adult in good health. The material was peripheral blood, obtained on day 0 of AZD1222 vaccination. The CDR3 nucleotides read TGCGCCAGCACTGAAATTGGAACAGACCTCAACTATGGCTACACCTTC. As protein: CASTEIGTDLNYGYTF.